A single sample gave rise to the 29 T cell receptor beta chains below, sequenced in a study of regulatory T cells in long-lasting Graves disease. Sample time point: newly diagnosed GD, antithyroid drugs for less than 3 months. After RNA was extracted from PBMCs, the TCR library was made from it. Researchers made TCR beta libraries by using iRepertoire HTBI primers and running Arm-PCR on CDR3 regions. TCRdb reprocessed the multiplex PCR reads via MiXCR and lists one record per CDR3 protein. Of under 400,000 distinct CDR3 sequences listed, approximately 15% are singletons. These data are also associated with another study on T cells in Graves' hyperthyroidism and ophthalmopathy.

Specimen: peripheral blood mononuclear cells (PBMCs), collected at new diagnosis, from a patient treated with antithyroid drugs. The receptors derive from a man between 40 and 49 years old with Graves disease.

This clonotype has a count of ten or more. The J gene is TRBJ1-4, the V gene TRBV15; 10 bases agree with TRBD1. The CDR3 contains 14 residues. V dropped 1 base and J dropped 10; count of bases not matched to a gene: 3. Germline V lookup: CDR1 LNHNV, CDR2 YYDKDF (reference sequence). CDR3 sequence (DNA): TGTGCCACCAGCAGAGGACAGGGGGCGGGAAAACTGTTTTTT. This translates into CATSRGQGAGKLFF.

In this sample, this clonotype turned up many times. The chain has TRBV28 and TRBJ1-1; 7 nucleotides line up with TRBD1. J lost 4 bases, V lost 5 bases, and 13 bases had no gene match. Germline V CDR1 and CDR2: MDHEN, SYDVKM. The CDR3 is made up of 16 amino acids. The CDR3 DNA follows: TGTGCCAGCAGTCTAGGGGGCGCGGGGGTTACCACTGAAGCTTTCTTT. This translates into CASSLGGAGVTTEAFF.

CDR3 amino acids: CASSVPSTPELGELFF. CDR3 in DNA: TGTGCCAGCAGCGTACCGTCGACTCCCGAACTGGGGGAGCTGTTTTTT. This sequence joins TRBV9 and TRBJ2-2, with D uncertain. Trimming stripped 1 base from V and 8 bases from J, with 18 bases between. Germline lookup yields CDR1 SGDLS and CDR2 YYNGEE. The CDR3 totals 16 residues.

This clonotype was detected many times. The germline gene is not matched at one end of the junction; a read error may be the cause. CDR3 coding DNA: TGTGCCCGCAGCGCCTCGACAGGGAAGGGCTCCTACAATGAGCAGTTCTTC. Residues: CARSASTGKGSYNEQFF. This rearrangement joins TRBV11-3 to TRBJ2-1, with 7 bases fitting TRBD1. In germline, CDR1 is SGHNT, CDR2 YENEEA. The CDR3 sequence is 17 residues long.

This clonotype was detected a few times. The chain is built from TRBV7-2 and TRBJ2-3; D possibly corresponds to TRBD2 (7 bases). Trimming pared 6 bases from V and 2 bases from J, leaving 27 bases between. The CDR3 has 19 residues. CDR1 SGHTA and CDR2 FQGNSA come from the germline V gene. The CDR3 DNA follows: TGTGCCAGCAGGCTCCTGGCCCGACGGGGGGCCACTAACACAGATACGCAGTATTTT. It codes for CASRLLARRGATNTDTQYF.

In its sample, this clonotype was seen many times. The chain links TRBV29-1 to TRBJ2-5; D might be TRBD2 (5 bases). The CDR3 consists of 12 residues. V was cut by 3 bases and J by 5 bases, with 10 bases left in between. CDR1 and CDR2 (germline): SQVTM, ANQGSEA. The CDR3 sequence is CSVEGSVETQYF. CDR3 bases: TGCAGCGTTGAGGGGAGCGTCGAGACCCAGTACTTC.

This chain uses TRBV20-1 with TRBJ2-3; 8 bases map to TRBD2. Germline CDR1 is DFQATT and CDR2 is SNEGSKA (reference sequence). The CDR3 runs to 15 residues. With V trimmed by 5 bases and J by 0 bases, 7 bases remained unmatched. The CDR3 reads CSAPLAGSSTDTQYF. The DNA of the CDR3 is TGCAGTGCTCCTCTAGCGGGTTCGAGCACAGATACGCAGTATTTT.

The chain is built from TRBV7-6 and TRBJ2-6; D perhaps matches TRBD1 (7 bases). The V and J ends lost 3 bases and 0 bases respectively, with 15 bases between them. Germline assignment: CDR1 SGHVS and CDR2 FNYEAQ. The length of the CDR3 is 18 residues. This CDR3 is CASSLVAGGNSGANVLTF. Here the CDR3 DNA reads TGTGCCAGCAGCTTGGTGGCAGGGGGGAACTCTGGGGCCAACGTCCTGACTTTC.

This clonotype was recorded many times. This rearrangement joins TRBV5-1 to TRBJ2-3; D is unresolved. This CDR3 comprises 14 residues. The V end was cut by 4 bases, the J end by 2 bases, with 11 bases between. Germline values: CDR1 SGHRS, CDR2 YFSETQ. The CDR3 here is CASSATTSTDTQYF. The DNA for the CDR3 is TGCGCCAGCAGCGCCACGACCTCCACAGATACGCAGTATTTT.

The sample holds many counts of this clonotype. The chain links TRBV7-9 to TRBJ2-5; no firm D call. This CDR3 is 12 amino acids long. Germline CDR1 reads SEHNR; CDR2 reads FQNEAQ (reference sequence). V lost 5 bases and J 9 bases, leaving 13 bases between the germline ends. CDR3 loop: CASSPKGAAQYF. DNA of the CDR3: TGTGCCAGCAGCCCGAAGGGCGCCGCCCAGTACTTC.

This clonotype was counted many times. The V and J genes are TRBV28 and TRBJ2-1; no firm D call. V was clipped by 6 bases and J by 3 bases, with 18 bases between them. Germline loops: CDR1 MDHEN, CDR2 SYDVKM. CDR3 length: 16 residues. The CDR3 region is CASRDAPAAIYNEQFF. The CDR3 DNA is TGTGCCAGCAGGGACGCCCCCGCAGCGATCTACAATGAGCAGTTCTTC.

This clonotype appeared many times. The genes are TRBV7-2 and TRBJ1-6; 11 nucleotides agree with TRBD1. The J segment lost 3 bases and the V segment lost 5 bases, leaving 3 bases of the junction unmatched. The CDR3 has 16 residues. Per the germline V gene, CDR1 is SGHTA and CDR2 is FQGNSA. This CDR3 is CASSGTGGVYNSPLHF. The CDR3 bases are TGTGCCAGCAGCGGGACAGGGGGTGTCTATAATTCACCCCTCCACTTT.

This clonotype has ten or more counts. This sequence joins TRBV28 and TRBJ2-7; D not resolved. Trimming took off 7 bases at V and 0 bases at J, with 13 bases between the two ends. The CDR3 totals 14 residues. Germline CDR1 MDHEN, CDR2 SYDVKM. As DNA, the CDR3 is TGTGCCAGCATCGGCCCGAGGAGCTCCTACGAGCAGTACTTC. It translates to CASIGPRSSYEQYF. The full variable domain, completed using reference TRBV28 and TRBJ2-7, is DVKVTQSSRYLVKRTGEKVFLECVQDMDHENMFWYRQDPGLGLRLIYFSYDVKMKEKGDIPEGYSVSREKKERFSLILESASTNQTSMYLCASIGPRSSYEQYFGPGTRLTVT.

There are a few counts of this clonotype. The chain combines TRBV9 with TRBJ2-7; no firm D call. Germline-derived CDR1 and CDR2 are SGDLS and YYNGEE. Trimming took off 0 bases at V and 5 bases at J, with 12 bases between the two ends. The CDR3 totals 14 residues. The CDR3 loop is CASSVESRPHEQYF. CDR3 coding DNA: TGTGCCAGCAGCGTAGAATCCCGTCCCCACGAGCAGTACTTC.

This clonotype came up a few times. This chain connects TRBV30 to TRBJ1-1; D possibly corresponds to TRBD1 (5 bases). The CDR3 has 11 residues. Germline V lookup: CDR1 GTSNPN, CDR2 SVGIG (reference sequence). V lost 7 bases and J lost 1, with 7 bases in between. CDR3 DNA: TGTGCCTTGACAGAGAACACTGAAGCTTTCTTT. Its protein product is CALTENTEAFF.

The genes are TRBV5-6 and TRBJ2-6; 9 nucleotides line up with TRBD1. J was trimmed by 2 bases and V by 5 bases; bases with no gene match: 11. This CDR3 region has 18 residues. Germline assignment: CDR1 SGHDT and CDR2 YYEEEE. DNA of the CDR3: TGTGCCAGCAGGGGGACAGGGAACTTAATTACTGGGGCCAACGTCCTGACTTTC. The encoded protein is CASRGTGNLITGANVLTF.

This clonotype was counted ten times or more. The chain carries TRBV7-9 and TRBJ2-1, with D unclear. The CDR3 is 12 amino acids. V dropped 2 bases and J dropped 8 bases, with 7 bases sitting between them. Germline CDR1 and CDR2: SEHNR and FQNEAQ (reference sequence). Here the CDR3 reads CASSLSGHEQFF. As DNA, the CDR3 is TGTGCCAGCAGCTTATCCGGGCATGAGCAGTTCTTC. Full variable domain (missing parts from reference TRBV7-9 and TRBJ2-1): DTGVSQNPRHKITKRGQNVTFRCDPISEHNRLYWYRQTLGQGPEFLTYFQNEAQLEKSRLLSDRFSAERPKGSFSTLEIQRTEQGDSAMYLCASSLSGHEQFFGPGTRLTVL.

The chain employs TRBV2 and TRBJ2-7; D gene unclear. Deletions cut 3 bases from V and 1 base from J, with 7 bases between. Germline CDR1 SNHLY, CDR2 FYNNEI. The CDR3 contains 13 residues. CDR3 in DNA: TGTGCCAGCAGTGACCTACGTTCCTACGAGCAGTACTTC. Translating gives CASSDLRSYEQYF.

This clonotype came up a few times. The rearrangement joins TRBV20-1 to TRBJ1-3; D uncertain. V lost 5 bases, J lost 3 bases, and 11 bases lay in between. CDR1 and CDR2 (germline): DFQATT, SNEGSKA (reference sequence). This CDR3 spans 13 amino acids. CDR3 region: CSAEKRVGNTIYF. The DNA for the CDR3 is TGCAGTGCTGAGAAACGGGTTGGAAACACCATATATTTT.

The V call is TRBV19, the J call TRBJ2-4, with TRBD1 matching over 8 bases. Germline V gives CDR1 LNHDA, CDR2 SQIVND (reference sequence). The trim removed 4 bases at V and 3 bases at J, leaving 5 bases unmatched. CDR3 length: 15 amino acids. The CDR3 protein is CASSTGQGGKNIQYF. CDR3 coding DNA: TGTGCCAGTAGTACAGGACAGGGAGGCAAAAACATTCAGTACTTC.

Ten or more counts support this clonotype. The V gene is TRBV9, the J gene TRBJ1-2; tentative D call: TRBD1 (6 bases). The CDR3 contains 18 residues. The germline gives CDR1 SGDLS, CDR2 YYNGEE. Trimming cost V 2 bases and J 5 bases, with 25 bases left between them. CDR3 residues: CASSVNPPGGGSRYGYTF. DNA for the CDR3: TGTGCCAGCAGCGTGAACCCTCCTGGAGGGGGATCGAGGTATGGCTACACCTTC.

The rearrangement links TRBV6-1 to TRBJ1-2; D not certain. The V gene's germline CDR1 is MNHNS and CDR2 SASEGT. The CDR3 spans 13 residues. The germline V and J ends were trimmed by 8 bases and 4 bases, with 14 bases remaining between them. Here the CDR3 reads CASSFRSGYGYTF. The CDR3 coding sequence is TGTGCCAGCTCCTTCAGGTCTGGCTATGGCTACACCTTC.

This chain uses TRBV14 with TRBJ2-3, with D possibly matching TRBD2 (6 bases). This CDR3 is 15 amino acids long. Trimming took off 4 bases at V and 3 bases at J, with 14 bases between the two ends. Germline V gene sequence: CDR1 SGHDN, CDR2 FVKESK. CDR3 nucleotide sequence: TGTGCCAGCAGCCTGGAGGGTCTATGGACAGATACGCAGTATTTT. Translation gives CASSLEGLWTDTQYF.

This clonotype was seen ten or more times. This rearrangement joins TRBV6-5 to TRBJ2-7; D possibly uses TRBD1 or TRBD2 (5 bases each). Between the trimmed V and J ends, which lost 2 bases and 4 bases, there was a span of 15 bases. This CDR3 spans 15 amino acids. Germline V lookup: CDR1 MNHEY, CDR2 SVGAGI. The CDR3 loop is CASSYGGVKGYEQYF. As DNA, the CDR3 is TGTGCCAGCAGTTACGGGGGAGTGAAGGGTTACGAGCAGTACTTC.

This clonotype was detected many times. The rearrangement uses TRBV20-1 and TRBJ1-2; no clear D. CDR1 and CDR2 (germline): DFQATT, SNEGSKA (reference sequence). Trimming pared 1 base from V and 2 bases from J, leaving 8 bases between. The CDR3 contains 13 residues. CDR3 DNA: TGCAGTGCTAGAGGGCGCGGGAACTATGGCTACACCTTC. Translated: CSARGRGNYGYTF.

This clonotype occurred a few times. The genes are TRBV5-1 and TRBJ2-6; perhaps TRBD1 as D (5 bases). This CDR3 has 15 residues. Per the germline V gene, CDR1 is SGHRS and CDR2 is YFSETQ. V gave up 3 bases and J gave up 4 bases, with 11 bases separating them. The CDR3 coding sequence is TGCGCCAGCAGCTCCAGGGTGGGGGGGGCCAACGTCCTGACTTTC. Protein: CASSSRVGGANVLTF. Based on the CDR3 plus reference TRBV5-1 and TRBJ2-6, the full variable domain is KAGVTQTPRYLIKTRGQQVTLSCSPISGHRSVSWYQQTPGQGLQFLFEYFSETQRNKGNFPGRFSGRQFSNSRSEMNVSTLELGDSALYLCASSSRVGGANVLTFGAGSRLTVL.

Many counts were recorded for this clonotype. V usage is TRBV6-1 and J usage is TRBJ2-7, with TRBD1 identical over 11 bases. This CDR3 comprises 15 residues. Germline V gives CDR1 MNHNS, CDR2 SASEGT. V shed 6 bases and J 3 bases; nucleotides not matched to a gene: 7. The CDR3 DNA is TGTGCCAGCAGCTTGACCGGGACAGGGGGCTACGAGCAGTACTTC. The encoded protein is CASSLTGTGGYEQYF.

This clonotype was recorded many times. This chain uses TRBV6-2 or TRBV6-3 with TRBJ1-1; unclear D gene. V lost 3 bases, J lost 1 base, and 9 bases lay in between. Germline V CDR1 and CDR2: MNHEY, SVGEGT. CDR3 length equals 14 residues. The CDR3 DNA is TGTGCCAGCAGTTATCTTGCAGGGAACACTGAAGCTTTCTTT. Its translation: CASSYLAGNTEAFF.

This clonotype came up a few times. The chain carries TRBV28 and TRBJ2-7; TRBD2 matches at 16 bases. CDR3 length: 17 residues. V gave up 5 bases and J gave up 2 bases; unmatched junction bases: 6. Germline loops: CDR1 MDHEN, CDR2 SYDVKM. The chain's CDR3 is CASSPGLAGGMTYEQYF. CDR3 in DNA: TGTGCCAGCAGTCCGGGACTAGCGGGGGGGATGACCTACGAGCAGTACTTC.